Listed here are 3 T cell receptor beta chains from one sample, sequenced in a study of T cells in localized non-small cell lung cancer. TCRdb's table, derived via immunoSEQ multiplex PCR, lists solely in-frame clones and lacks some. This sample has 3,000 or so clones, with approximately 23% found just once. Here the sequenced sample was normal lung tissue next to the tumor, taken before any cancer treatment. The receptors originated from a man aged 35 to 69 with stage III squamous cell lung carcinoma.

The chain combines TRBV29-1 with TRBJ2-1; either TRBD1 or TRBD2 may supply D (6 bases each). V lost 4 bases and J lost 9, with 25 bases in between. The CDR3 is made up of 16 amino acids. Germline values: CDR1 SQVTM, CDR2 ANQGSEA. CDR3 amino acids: CSVGGGFGRGAAEQFF. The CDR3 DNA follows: TGCAGCGTTGGAGGGGGGTTTGGCAGGGGAGCCGCTGAGCAGTTCTTC.

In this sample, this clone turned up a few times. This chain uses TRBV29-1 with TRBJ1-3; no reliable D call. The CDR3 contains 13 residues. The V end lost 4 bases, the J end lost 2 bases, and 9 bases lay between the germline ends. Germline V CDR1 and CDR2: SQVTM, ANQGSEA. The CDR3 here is CSVGQAAGNTIYF. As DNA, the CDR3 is TGCAGCGTTGGCCAGGCGGCTGGAAACACCATATATTTT.

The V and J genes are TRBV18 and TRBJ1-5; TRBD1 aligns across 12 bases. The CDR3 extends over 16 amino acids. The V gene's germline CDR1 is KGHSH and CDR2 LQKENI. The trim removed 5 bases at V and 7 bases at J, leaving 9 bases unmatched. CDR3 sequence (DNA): TGTGCCAGCTCAAGCGGGACAGGGGGCGCAGAGCAGCCCCAGCATTTT. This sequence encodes CASSSGTGGAEQPQHF.